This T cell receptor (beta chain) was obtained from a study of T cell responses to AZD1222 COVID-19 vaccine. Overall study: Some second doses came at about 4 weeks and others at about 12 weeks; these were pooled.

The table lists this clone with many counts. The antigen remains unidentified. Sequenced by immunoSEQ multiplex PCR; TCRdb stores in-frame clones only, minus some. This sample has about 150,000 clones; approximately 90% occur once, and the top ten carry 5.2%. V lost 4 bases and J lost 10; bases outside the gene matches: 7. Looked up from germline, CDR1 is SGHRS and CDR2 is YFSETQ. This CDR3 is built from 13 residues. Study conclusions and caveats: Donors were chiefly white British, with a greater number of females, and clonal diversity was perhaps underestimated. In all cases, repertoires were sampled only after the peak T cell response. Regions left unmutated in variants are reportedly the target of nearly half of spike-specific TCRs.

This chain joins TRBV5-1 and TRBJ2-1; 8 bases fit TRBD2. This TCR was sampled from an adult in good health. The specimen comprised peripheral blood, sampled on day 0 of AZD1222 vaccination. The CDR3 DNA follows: TGCGCCAGCAGCATCCATACTAGCGGAGAGCAGTTCTTC. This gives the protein CASSIHTSGEQFF.